This T cell receptor beta chain was identified during a study of T cell repertoires in cytomegalovirus infection. As for the study in general: Public TCR beta signature analysis indicated the presence of both CMV infection and matching HLA type.

Worth noting for this clonotype: Its cognate antigen is unknown.

TCRdb re-analysed the reads in MiXCR, keeping a single row per CDR3 protein. The data contain 560,000 or so distinct CDR3 sequences, approximately 17% of them singletons. CDR1 and CDR2 (germline): MNHEY, SMNVEV (reference sequence). With V trimmed by 6 bases and J by 8 bases, 4 bases remained unmatched. The CDR3 loop spans 14 amino acids. Overall study results and limits: Summed frequency of public TCR beta families distinguished CMV carriers with the relevant HLA. HLA-C-restricted CMV clonotypes gave the most frequent clonotype in two of eight donors.

The sequence was collected from a human donor in good health (CMV status not recorded). Some clones in this sample may be carry-over from other donors' samples. Sequencing input: CD8+ T cells from PBMCs. The chain carries TRBV27 and TRBJ2-1; 13 bases align to TRBD2. CDR3 sequence reads: CASRRTSGGYEQFF. The DNA of the CDR3 is TGTGCCAGCAGGCGGACTAGCGGGGGCTATGAGCAGTTCTTC.